This T cell receptor (beta chain) was identified during a study of cytomegalovirus exposure and HLA in healthy donors. The overall study: The Caucasian-associated ancestry cluster held 65% to 90% of approximately 400 genotyped donors.

As for this clone: Its antigen is still unknown.

The germline CDR1 and CDR2 sequences are MGHRA and YSYEKL. Trimming cost V 1 base and J 4 bases; bases outside gene matches: 5. CDR3 size: 15 residues. Study outcomes and limitations: Researchers left out some V segments, among them TRBV6-2 and TRBV6-3, as indistinguishable.

PCR involved 60 Vbeta and 13 Jbeta primers. Assay used: immunoSEQ multiplex PCR; TCRdb lists only in-frame clones, some missing. Of 100,000 to 150,000 clones listed, approximately 82% are singletons. The sequence derives from a man aged 18 to 30 in good health and CMV-seropositive. V and J are TRBV4-1 and TRBJ1-2; 8 bases are a match to TRBD1. Input material: PBMCs. CDR3 amino acids: CASSQGWTGTYGYTF. In nucleotides, the CDR3 is TGCGCCAGCAGCCAAGGTTGGACAGGGACCTATGGCTACACCTTC.